This TCR beta chain came from a study of cytomegalovirus exposure and HLA in healthy donors. Findings of the study overall: Most observed TCR sequences were rare, whereas some public TCRs were detected in many donors. Earlier analysis found most TCR beta V segments productive about 87% or about 30% of the time. Later analysis suggested most CMV-associated TCR beta chains were HLA-restricted.

From germline, CDR1 is SQVTM and CDR2 ANQGSEA. This CDR3 spans 16 amino acids. Unmatched junction bases numbered 14, after V lost 2 bases and J lost 7 bases. Notes on this clone: The antigen is undetermined.

Primers: 60 Vbeta forward and 13 Jbeta reverse. Per the authors' pipeline: Per a later analysis, the number of unique TCR beta chains was some 75 million, of which 10 million to 11 million were shared. TCRdb's copy holds only in-frame clones and misses some; the assay was immunoSEQ multiplex PCR. V, J and clone size were drawn from that table, and D and trimming were deduced from the DNA. This table holds fewer than 250,000 clones, 79% found once. The sample comprised PBMCs. The chain recombines TRBV29-1 with TRBJ1-2; 9 bases fit TRBD1. The sequence was collected from a woman aged 18 to 35 in good health and CMV-seronegative. In DNA form, the CDR3 reads TGCAGCGTTGAAACGGGACAGGGAATAGTCTTAGGTGGCTACACCTTC. This gives the protein CSVETGQGIVLGGYTF.